This T cell receptor (beta chain) stems from a study of shared clonotypes between healthy human individuals (TCRdb year 2020). For the study in its entirety: A couple of women and a few men aged 18 to 49 years were included in the cohort. For each donor, CD4 naive and CD4 memory were each given three plates, CD8 naive was given two plates, and CD8 memory was given one plate. The study deeply sequenced blood TCR repertoires of five healthy adults to estimate repertoire size and the extent of clonotype sharing between individuals. Different laboratories and diverse techniques were used to prepare libraries and sequence TCR repertoires, to increase sequencing depth and limit assay-specific biases. Leukapheresis yielded between about 0.9 and 9.5 billion PBMCs per donor.

After removal of 4 bases from V and 3 bases from J, the junction retains 4 bases not matched to a gene. From a lookup of the germline V gene, CDR1 and CDR2 are MDHEN and SYDVKM. The CDR3, from cysteine to phenylalanine, totals 16 residues. This entry keeps only the CDR3 DNA: 48 bases, framed from base 1. Using the deep immunoSEQ assay, multiplex PCR amplified TCR CDR3 regions from genomic DNA. Extracted genomic DNA from each cell subset was distributed evenly across all wells of several immunoSEQ 96-well plates, and each plate was treated as a replicate. For sorted subsets, approximately 210 ng genomic DNA, equal to about 30,000 T cell genomes, was loaded into each replicate PCR. The purified libraries were quantified using a Qubit 3.0 fluorometer, sized with a Bioanalyzer 2100, and then quantified again using the KAPA Library Quantification kit. Every immunoSEQ 96-well plate was sequenced on a separate single-read 150-cycle Illumina NextSeq 550 flow cell. Per the original workflow: Because the immunoSEQ output included only junctional sequences and no quality scores, the filtering could not be the same as the filtering used for full-length reads. To assign V/J genes and CDR3, sequences were annotated against IMGT germline references using PyIR, a Python wrapper for IgBLAST v1.9. Reads were removed for weak V/J assignments (E-value above 1e-6), missing CDR3, stop codons, out-of-frame junctions, or ambiguous translated residues. V3J clonotypes were defined by identical inferred V gene, J gene, and CDR3 amino acid sequence. The percentage overlap between two repertoires was calculated by dividing the number of shared unique clonotypes by the size of the smaller repertoire. RTK rarefaction, the Chao1 estimator, and Recon v2.1 estimates of unobserved clonotypes were used to assess repertoire richness. For all TCRbeta clonotypes obtained by the gDNA method from several donors, generation probabilities were computed with OLGA. What TCRdb holds here is the immuneACCESS table cut down to in-frame rearrangements. Part of the clones is not present; checked against another copy, under half of the missing clones reflect an unresolved V gene, and the others are unexplained. That table is the source of V, J and clone size, and D and trimming were worked out from the DNA. This sample is represented by approximately 1.9 million clones; just under 95% of them were singletons. Roughly 1.7% of the sample comes from the top ten.

CD8 naive samples were obtained by positive selection for CCR7 among CD45RO-negative cells, yielding a CD45RA+CCR7+ population from which TemRA cells were excluded. Healthy HIV-negative adults with no recently reported acute infections or vaccinations were included as donors. Every donor was a Caucasian adult living in Nashville, Tennessee, USA. Blood was collected by leukapheresis, and PBMCs were isolated by Ficoll-Histopaque density gradient centrifugation and then cryopreserved in liquid nitrogen vapor phase. Purity and quantity of every magnetically sorted T cell population were checked by analytical flow cytometry. Genomic DNA was isolated from each sorted fraction and quantified by UV absorbance on a Nanodrop 2000c. As to this clone: Its recognized antigen is unknown. Nothing much larger sits one base from this clone, and base qualities are not available.

General study outcomes and caveats: Only blood was sampled, and tissue TCR repertoires likely differ from those in blood. Higher generation probabilities were observed for clonotypes shared by all four sorted-subset donors than for non-shared clonotypes. Even with the large sequencing depth, rarefaction of the sorted-subset datasets indicated that sequencing was incomplete. The small number of donors limited the genetic and exposure-history diversity represented. Sharing across a few donors was observed for around 5% of naive CD4, about 3.2% of naive CD8, 2% to 2.5% of memory CD4, and about 0.38% of memory CD8 clonotypes. Larger estimated clonotype richness was generally found for naive subsets than for memory subsets. Pairwise subsampling led to the expectation that sequencing depth would affect the degree of clonotype sharing among donors.

Material for sequencing was naive CD8+ T cells from PBMCs. This sample's cell subset or site label indicates: CD45RA+CCR7+. The TCR comes from a man between 18 and 35 years old in good health. Some clones in this sample may be carry-over from other donors' samples. Recombination joined TRBV28 with TRBJ2-1; 12 junctional bases match TRBD2. DNA sequence: TGTGCCAGCAGTTCACGGACTAGCGGGGACTACAATGAGCAGTTCTTC. The encoded protein is CASSSRTSGDYNEQFF.